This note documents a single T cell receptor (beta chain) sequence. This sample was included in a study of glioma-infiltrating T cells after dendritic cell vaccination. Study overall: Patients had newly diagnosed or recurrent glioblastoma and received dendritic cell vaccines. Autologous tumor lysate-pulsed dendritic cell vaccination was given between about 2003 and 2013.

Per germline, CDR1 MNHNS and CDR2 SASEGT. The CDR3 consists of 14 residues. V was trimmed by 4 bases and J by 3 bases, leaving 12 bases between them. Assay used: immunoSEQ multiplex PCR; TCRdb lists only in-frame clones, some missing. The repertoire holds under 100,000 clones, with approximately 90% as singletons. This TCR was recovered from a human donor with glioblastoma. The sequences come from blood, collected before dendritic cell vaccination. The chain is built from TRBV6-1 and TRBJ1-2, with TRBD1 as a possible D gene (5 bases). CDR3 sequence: CASSVLGGYYGYTF. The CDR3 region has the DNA TGTGCCAGCAGTGTACTGGGGGGATACTATGGCTACACCTTC.